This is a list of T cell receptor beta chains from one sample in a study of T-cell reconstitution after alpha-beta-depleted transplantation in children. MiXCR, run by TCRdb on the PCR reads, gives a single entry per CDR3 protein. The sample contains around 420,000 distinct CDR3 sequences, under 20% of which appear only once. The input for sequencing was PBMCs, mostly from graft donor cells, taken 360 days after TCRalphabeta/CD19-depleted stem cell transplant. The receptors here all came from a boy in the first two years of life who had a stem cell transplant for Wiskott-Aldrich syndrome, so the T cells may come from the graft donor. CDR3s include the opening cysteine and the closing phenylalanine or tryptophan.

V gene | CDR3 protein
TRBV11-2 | CASRPSGLESGYTF
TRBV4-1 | CASSQESSRGRTDTQYF
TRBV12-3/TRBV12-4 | CASSLGRGSPGGNQPQHF
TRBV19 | CASSRTGLPNTEAFF
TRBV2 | CASSFEDTIYF
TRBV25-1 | CASRPDRAYEQYF
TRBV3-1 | CTSSQLRSGRPNTGELFF
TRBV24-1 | CATSDSRTVNNEQFF
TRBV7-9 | CASSLRAQTTGELFF
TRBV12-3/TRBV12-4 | CASIDSQLSTDTQYF
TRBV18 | CASSPLKTYEQYF
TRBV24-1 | CATQLAGDDDEQFF
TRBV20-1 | CSARDWGEITDTQYF
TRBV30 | CAWGRTDGNTIYF
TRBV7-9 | CASSIERGADTQYF
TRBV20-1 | CSGSRGPSTDTQYF
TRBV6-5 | CASSSGHLSNQPQHF
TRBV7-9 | CASSAVTSSYNEQFF
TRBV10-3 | CAISDKGPADTQYF
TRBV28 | CASSPLNGGNTEAFF
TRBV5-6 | CASSWGLANTGELFF
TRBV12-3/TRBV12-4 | CASRNRGLDEQFF
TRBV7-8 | CASSLPGTTENEQFF
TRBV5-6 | CASSFPNQETQYF
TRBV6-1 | CAASGGNYGYTF
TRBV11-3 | CASSLGGGNMETQYF
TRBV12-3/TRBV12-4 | CASSLAPAKGSYEQYF
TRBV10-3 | CAISESVRLAETQYF
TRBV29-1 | CSVGRADTDTQYF
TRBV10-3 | CAISGGGYYEQYF
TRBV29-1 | CSVGFLPMNTEAFF
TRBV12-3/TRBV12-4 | CASSLELGLFNEQFF
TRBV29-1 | CSVFRGTYEQYF
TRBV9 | CASSGRLAGYTGELFF
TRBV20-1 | CSAVPDRGVYNEQFF
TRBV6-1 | CASSITGTSGTYNEQFF
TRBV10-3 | CAIRGLTLAGGTYEQYF
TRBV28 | CASSPGTEYQETQYF
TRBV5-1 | CASSRDTWYQETQYF
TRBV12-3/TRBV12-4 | CASSLDQGETQYF
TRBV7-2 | CASSFRAGEAEQYF
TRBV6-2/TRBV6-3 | CASSYSMGWNLQFF
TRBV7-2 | CASSLQRGTGELFF
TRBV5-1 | CAIQSGTVSYEQYF